This T cell receptor (beta chain) was identified during a study of T cell responses to AZD1222 COVID-19 vaccine (dated by TCRdb to about 2021). With regard to the full study: Because spike-specific TCR depth and breadth did not differ between the two schedules, AZD1222 recipients who got a second dose at roughly 4 weeks were pooled with those who got a second dose at roughly 12 weeks. TCR sequencing covered fewer than 250 trial participants: 200 to 220 given two doses of AZD1222 and 26 given two doses of MenACWY control vaccine. Trial participants were enrolled by age into subgroups of 18-55, 56-69 and 70-plus years, and around 150, 29 and 61 TCR-sequenced participants, respectively, were included in these subgroups. Broad study findings and their caveats: Because no samples from the day 14 peak response were available, repertoires could be characterized only after the peak T cell response. Most participants were white British and females outnumbered males, and the authors suggested that clonal diversity may have been underestimated. Conclusions about previously exposed vaccinees are limited because only a handful of AZD1222 recipients were SARS-CoV-2 seropositive at baseline. Reportedly, close to half of the unique spike-specific TCRs recognized epitopes lying outside the regions that are mutated in the B.1.351 and B.1.1.7 variants. After two AZD1222 doses, both the breadth and the depth of spike-specific TCRs were significantly higher than at day 0 and than in MenACWY recipients. CD4 TCRs associated with the vaccine covered the entire spike protein, and the dominant responses were in regions 160-218 and 743-854. The 56-69-year group was small, and its depth increase did not reach significance, likely because of low power.

The germline V gene (reference sequence) supplies CDR1 GTSNPN and CDR2 SVGIG. Trimming takes 4 bases off V and 7 bases off J; junction bases not matched to a gene: 7. The CDR3 starts with the cysteine, ends with the phenylalanine, and has 15 residues. Only CDR3 DNA is held: 45 bases, read in frame from base 1. About this clone itself: Its antigen has not been determined. Base-call qualities are not available, and no considerably larger clone is one nucleotide away.

Taken with the paper, the label for time point translates to: baseline before first vaccination. Vaccinee samples came from UK trials COV001 and COV002, including a single-blind randomized controlled phase 2/3 trial of AZD1222 (ChAdOx1 nCoV-19) in healthy adults. For TCRbeta chain sequencing, PBMC samples were collected from trial participants at day 0 and at day 28 after the second dose. The CDR3 regions of human TCRbeta chains were analyzed by immunosequencing. On the authors' methods: Repertoire TCRs were checked for matches against a reference library of SARS-CoV-2-specific TCRs that had been generated using the MIRA antigen-specificity platform. Breadth was defined as the fraction of unique TCRs that were SARS-CoV-2-associated, and depth was defined as the fraction of total T cells that were SARS-CoV-2-associated. Using the MIRA data, each spike-specific TCR was mapped to the spike region that the TCR reacts to and placed in a CD4 or CD8 class. Log10-transformed breadth and depth values were compared by one-way ANOVA with Sidak's multiple comparisons tests. TCRdb stores this immuneACCESS table with in-frame sequences only. Part of the clones is absent; in the studies checked, under half of the shortfall reflects unresolved V genes, and no reason is known for the rest. That table is the source of V, J and clone size, and D and trimming were worked out from the DNA. The sample table holds 130,000 or so clones, of which around 94% were seen once. The ten largest clones take up approximately 7% of the sample.

This chain joins TRBV30 to TRBJ2-1, with 13 central nucleotides matching TRBD2. This clonotype was obtained from an adult in good health. The sample consisted of peripheral blood, taken on day 0 of AZD1222 vaccination. The DNA sequence is TGTGCCTGGACTCGGACTAGCGGGAGAGGTAATGAGCAGTTCTTC. It translates to CAWTRTSGRGNEQFF.